This T cell receptor beta chain was profiled in a study of blood T cell repertoires in COVID-19. Here immunoSEQ multiplex PCR was the method, and the copy in TCRdb shows in-frame clones only, minus some. This table has about 260,000 clones, around 90% appearing once. Categorization into cohorts depended on clinical history that participants reported. The germline V gene encodes CDR1 MDHEN and CDR2 SYDVKM. V lost 6 bases to trimming and J lost 7 bases, with 21 bases between them. The CDR3 length is 15 residues. The clonotype originates from a man aged 35 to 55 who had been exposed to COVID-19. The sequenced sample consisted of PBMCs or T cells enriched from blood (not recorded which). The V gene is TRBV28, the J gene TRBJ1-2; perhaps TRBD1 as D (6 bases). The CDR3 reads CASSEARTAIRGYTF. DNA of the CDR3: TGTGCCAGCAGCGAAGCCCGGACAGCCATCCGTGGCTACACCTTC.